What follows are 8 T cell receptor beta chains derived from one specimen sequenced in a study of blood T cell repertoires in COVID-19. The table came from immunoSEQ multiplex PCR; TCRdb's copy has only in-frame clones and leaves some out. The table records 140,000 or so clones, more than 60% of them present only once. Sequencing was carried out using peripheral blood. The receptors were gathered from a man between 50 and 59 years old with acute or convalescent COVID-19.

The CDR3 is CASSLERQGIYNEQFF. For the CDR3, the DNA is TGTGCCAGCAGCTTAGAGAGACAGGGAATATACAATGAGCAGTTCTTC. The J gene is TRBJ2-1, the V gene TRBV11-2; 7 bases agree with TRBD1. The ends lost 0 bases at V and 4 bases at J; junction bases unmatched: 6. In germline, CDR1 is SGHAT, CDR2 FQNNGV. The CDR3 length is 16 residues.

The chain recombines TRBV7-3 with TRBJ1-1, with 8 bases aligning to TRBD1. The germline V gene encodes CDR1 SGHTA and CDR2 FQGTGA. CDR3 length: 14 amino acids. Trimming at V came to 5 bases and at J to 1 base, leaving 3 bases not matched to a gene. CDR3 coding DNA: TGTGCCAGCAGCCTGGGGACAGGGAACACTGAAGCTTTCTTT. Its translation is CASSLGTGNTEAFF.

The rearrangement joins TRBV9 to TRBJ2-2; TRBD2 matches 11 bases. V gave up 4 bases and J gave up 3 bases; unmatched junction bases: 8. Germline V gene sequence: CDR1 SGDLS, CDR2 YYNGEE. The CDR3 is made up of 17 amino acids. The CDR3 nucleotides read TGTGCCAGCAGCAGGGATACTAGCGGGGGATACACCGGGGAGCTGTTTTTT. Translated, it gives CASSRDTSGGYTGELFF.

The J gene is TRBJ1-2, the V gene TRBV28; weak D call: TRBD1 (5 bases). The V and J ends lost 8 bases and 8 bases respectively, with 15 bases between them. Germline V gene data show CDR1 as MDHEN and CDR2 as SYDVKM. The CDR3 has 12 amino acids. CDR3 protein: CASSGTQGGYTF. In DNA form, the CDR3 reads TGTGCCAGCTCGGGGACTCAAGGAGGCTACACCTTC.

This CDR3 reads CASSLTSGVNTGELFF. The DNA of the CDR3 is TGTGCCAGCAGCCTCACTAGCGGGGTGAACACCGGGGAGCTGTTTTTT. This chain links TRBV9 with TRBJ2-2; 10 bases line up with TRBD2. With V trimmed by 4 bases and J by 1 base, 4 bases remained unmatched. The CDR3 consists of 16 residues. Germline-derived CDR1 and CDR2 are SGDLS and YYNGEE.

The rearrangement uses TRBV30 and TRBJ1-2, with no clear D. The V and J ends lost 4 bases and 0 bases respectively, with 9 bases between them. Germline assignment: CDR1 GTSNPN and CDR2 SVGIG (reference sequence). This CDR3 region has 13 residues. Here the CDR3 DNA reads TGTGCCTGGACAGGCAAAGCTAACTATGGCTACACCTTC. It yields the protein CAWTGKANYGYTF.

This clone was seen only a few times. The chain carries TRBV11-3 and TRBJ2-1; tentatively, D is TRBD2 (5 bases). The germline V gene encodes CDR1 SGHNT and CDR2 YENEEA. The CDR3 contains 14 residues. Trimming pared 1 base from V and 8 bases from J, leaving 12 bases between. The CDR3 sequence: CASSLGRGNDEQFF. The DNA of the CDR3 is TGTGCCAGCAGCTTAGGACGGGGTAACGATGAGCAGTTCTTC.

The chain uses TRBV12-3 or TRBV12-4 and TRBJ1-1; 8 positions match TRBD1. This CDR3 comprises 12 residues. Germline trimming cut 5 bases from V and 10 bases from J; bases unmatched to any gene: 6. The CDR3 DNA sequence: TGTGCCAGCAGTCTCCAGGGGGCTTTAGCTTTCTTT. Amino acid sequence: CASSLQGALAFF.